The clone carrying this TCR beta chain was picked up a small number of times. This sample is part of a study of T cells in Graves' hyperthyroidism and ophthalmopathy. TCR beta CDR3 regions were amplified from RNA transcripts. First-round RT-PCR with HTBI primers amplified the TCR CDR3 region. TCRdb called the multiplex PCR reads again in MiXCR, with one record for every CDR3 protein. The sample has about 500,000 distinct CDR3 sequences, over 15% seen once. For the diagnoses, clinical symptoms, serum thyroxine and TRAb, thyroid ultrasound and orbital computed tomography were used. Sample: blood. The sequence came from a woman aged 18-29 years with Graves' hyperthyroidism.

The CDR3 DNA follows: TGTGCCAGCAGCTCTGGCGTTGGGGTCTATGGCTACACCTTC. It encodes CASSSGVGVYGYTF. This rearrangement joins TRBV7-9 to TRBJ1-2; D is unclear. V shed 4 bases and J shed 4 bases, with 13 bases lying between them. Per germline, CDR1 SEHNR and CDR2 FQNEAQ (reference sequence). CDR3 length equals 14 residues.